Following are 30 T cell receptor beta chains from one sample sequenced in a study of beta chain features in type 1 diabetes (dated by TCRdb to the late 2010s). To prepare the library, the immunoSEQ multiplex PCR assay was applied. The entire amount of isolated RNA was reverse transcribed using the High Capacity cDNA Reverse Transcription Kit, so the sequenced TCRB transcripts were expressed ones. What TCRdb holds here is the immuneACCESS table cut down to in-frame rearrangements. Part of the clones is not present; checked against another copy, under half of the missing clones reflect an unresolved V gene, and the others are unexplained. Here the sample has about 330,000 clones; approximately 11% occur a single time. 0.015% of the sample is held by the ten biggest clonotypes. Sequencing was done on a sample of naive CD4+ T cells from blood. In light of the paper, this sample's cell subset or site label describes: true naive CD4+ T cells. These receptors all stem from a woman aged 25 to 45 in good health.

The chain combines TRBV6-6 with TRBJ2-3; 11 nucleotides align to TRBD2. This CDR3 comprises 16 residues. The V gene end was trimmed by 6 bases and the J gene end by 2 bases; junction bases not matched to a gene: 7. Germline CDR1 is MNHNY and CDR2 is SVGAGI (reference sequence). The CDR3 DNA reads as TGTGCCAGCAGAATTAGCGGGAGGGCGGTCACAGATACGCAGTATTTT. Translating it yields CASRISGRAVTDTQYF.

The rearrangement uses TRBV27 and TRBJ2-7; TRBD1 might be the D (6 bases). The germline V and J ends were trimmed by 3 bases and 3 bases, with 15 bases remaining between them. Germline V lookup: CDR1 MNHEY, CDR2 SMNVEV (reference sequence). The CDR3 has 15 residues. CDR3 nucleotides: TGTGCCAGCAGTTTCGACAGGAACCGCTACTACGAGCAGTACTTC. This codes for CASSFDRNRYYEQYF.

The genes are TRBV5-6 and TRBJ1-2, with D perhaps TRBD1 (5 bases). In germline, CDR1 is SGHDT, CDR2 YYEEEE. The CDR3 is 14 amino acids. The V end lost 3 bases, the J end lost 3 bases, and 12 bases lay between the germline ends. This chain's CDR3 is CASSSPRDYYGYTF. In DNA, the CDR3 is TGTGCCAGCAGCTCCCCGCGGGACTACTATGGCTACACCTTC.

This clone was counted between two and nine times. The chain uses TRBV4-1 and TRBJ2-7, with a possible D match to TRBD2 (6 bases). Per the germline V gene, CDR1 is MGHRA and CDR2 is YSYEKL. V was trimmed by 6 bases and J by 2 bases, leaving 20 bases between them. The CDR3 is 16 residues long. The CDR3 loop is CASSYVVASVTYEQYF. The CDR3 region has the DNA TGCGCCAGCAGTTATGTCGTGGCTAGCGTAACCTACGAGCAGTACTTC.

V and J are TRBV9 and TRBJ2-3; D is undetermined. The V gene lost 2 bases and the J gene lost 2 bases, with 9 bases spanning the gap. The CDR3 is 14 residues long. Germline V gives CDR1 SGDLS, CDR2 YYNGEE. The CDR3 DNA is TGTGCCAGCAGCGTCTCCCCTTTCACAGATACGCAGTATTTT. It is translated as CASSVSPFTDTQYF.

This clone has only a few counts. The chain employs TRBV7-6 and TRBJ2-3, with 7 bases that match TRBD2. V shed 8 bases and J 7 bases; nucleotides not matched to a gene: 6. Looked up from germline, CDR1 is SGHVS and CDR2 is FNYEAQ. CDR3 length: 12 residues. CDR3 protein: CASSGGMYTQYF. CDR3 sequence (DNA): TGTGCCAGCTCCGGGGGGATGTATACGCAGTATTTT.

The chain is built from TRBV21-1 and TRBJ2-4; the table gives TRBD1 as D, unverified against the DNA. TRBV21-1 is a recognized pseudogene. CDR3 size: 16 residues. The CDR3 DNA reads TGTGCCAGCACCGGGACAGGTTTTTACCCCAAAAACATTCAGTACTTC. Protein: CASTGTGFYPKNIQYF.

The CDR3: CSVARGLPSSYNEQFF. The CDR3 region has the DNA TGCAGCGTGGCCAGGGGGCTGCCGTCCTCCTACAATGAGCAGTTCTTC. The genes are TRBV29-1 and TRBJ2-1; 8 bases agree with TRBD1. With 6 bases clipped from V and 0 bases from J, the junction kept 10 bases outside the gene matches. This CDR3 is 16 amino acids long. Germline values: CDR1 SQVTM, CDR2 ANQGSEA.

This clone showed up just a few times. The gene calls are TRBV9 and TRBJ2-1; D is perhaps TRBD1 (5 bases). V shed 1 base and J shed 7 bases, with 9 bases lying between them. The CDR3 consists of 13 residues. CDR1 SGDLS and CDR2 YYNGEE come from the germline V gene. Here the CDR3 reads CASSVSGLNEQFF. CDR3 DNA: TGTGCCAGCAGCGTATCAGGGTTAAATGAGCAGTTCTTC.

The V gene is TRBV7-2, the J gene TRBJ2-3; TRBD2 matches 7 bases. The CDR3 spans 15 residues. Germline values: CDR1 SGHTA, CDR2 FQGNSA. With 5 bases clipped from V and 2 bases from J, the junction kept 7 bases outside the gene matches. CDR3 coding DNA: TGTGCCAGCAGCAAAAGGGCGGGAGCCACAGATACGCAGTATTTT. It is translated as CASSKRAGATDTQYF.

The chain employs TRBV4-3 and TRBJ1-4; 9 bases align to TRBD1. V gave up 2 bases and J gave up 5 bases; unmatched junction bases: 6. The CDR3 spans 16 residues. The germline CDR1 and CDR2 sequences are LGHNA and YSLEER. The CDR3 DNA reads TGCGCCAGCAGCCAAAGTACCGGGACAGGGAATGAAAAACTGTTTTTT. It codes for CASSQSTGTGNEKLFF.

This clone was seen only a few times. In DNA, the CDR3 is TGTGCCAGCAGCTTATCTAGCGGGAGAAAGTTCTTC. Translating gives CASSLSSGRKFF. The chain carries TRBV11-1 and TRBJ2-1, with 10 bases identical to TRBD2. Losses at the gene ends were 2 bases for V and 14 bases for J; bases not matched to a gene: 3. From germline, CDR1 is SGHAT and CDR2 FQDESV (reference sequence). This CDR3 has 12 residues.

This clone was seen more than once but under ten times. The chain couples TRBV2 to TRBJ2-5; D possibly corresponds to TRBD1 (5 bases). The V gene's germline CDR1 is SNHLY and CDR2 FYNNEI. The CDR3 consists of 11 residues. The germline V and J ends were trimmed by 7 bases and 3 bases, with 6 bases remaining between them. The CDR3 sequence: CASTREETQYF. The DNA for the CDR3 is TGTGCCAGCACCAGGGAAGAGACCCAGTACTTC. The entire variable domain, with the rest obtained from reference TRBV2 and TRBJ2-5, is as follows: EPEVTQTPSHQVTQMGQEVILRCVPISNHLYFYWYRQILGQKVEFLVSFYNNEISEKSEIFDDQFSVERPDGSNFTLKIRSTKLEDSAMYFCASTREETQYFGPGTRLLVL.

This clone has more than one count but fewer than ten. The CDR3 DNA is TGTGCCAGCAGCTTAGGGAGGGGGCGCCCCCCCGGGGAGCTGTTTTTT. Residues: CASSLGRGRPPGELFF. J is TRBJ2-2 and V is TRBV7-2; perhaps TRBD1 as D (7 bases). Between the trimmed V and J ends, which lost 1 base and 6 bases, there was a span of 15 bases. Per germline, CDR1 SGHTA and CDR2 FQGNSA. This CDR3 is 16 amino acids long.

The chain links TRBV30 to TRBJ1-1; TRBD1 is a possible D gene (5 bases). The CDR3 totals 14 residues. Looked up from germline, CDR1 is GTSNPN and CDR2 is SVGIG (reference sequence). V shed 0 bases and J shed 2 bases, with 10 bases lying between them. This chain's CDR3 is CAWSVPGVNTEAFF. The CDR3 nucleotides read TGTGCCTGGAGTGTACCGGGGGTCAACACTGAAGCTTTCTTT.

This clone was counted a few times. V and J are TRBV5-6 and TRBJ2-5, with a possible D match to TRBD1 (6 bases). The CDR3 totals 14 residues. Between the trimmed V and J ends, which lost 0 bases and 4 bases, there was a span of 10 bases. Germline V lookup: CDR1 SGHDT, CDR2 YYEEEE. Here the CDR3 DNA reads TGTGCCAGCAGCTTGGTTGACAGGAGAGAGACCCAGTACTTC. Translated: CASSLVDRRETQYF.

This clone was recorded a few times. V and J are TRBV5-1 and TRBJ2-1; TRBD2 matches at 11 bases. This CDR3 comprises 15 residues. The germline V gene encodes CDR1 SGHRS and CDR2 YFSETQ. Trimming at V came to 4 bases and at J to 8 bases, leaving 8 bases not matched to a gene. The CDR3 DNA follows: TGCGCCAGCAGCCAAGCCTGGGGACTAGCGGATGAGCAGTTCTTC. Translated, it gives CASSQAWGLADEQFF. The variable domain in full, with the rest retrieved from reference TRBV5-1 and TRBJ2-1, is KAGVTQTPRYLIKTRGQQVTLSCSPISGHRSVSWYQQTPGQGLQFLFEYFSETQRNKGNFPGRFSGRQFSNSRSEMNVSTLELGDSALYLCASSQAWGLADEQFFGPGTRLTVL.

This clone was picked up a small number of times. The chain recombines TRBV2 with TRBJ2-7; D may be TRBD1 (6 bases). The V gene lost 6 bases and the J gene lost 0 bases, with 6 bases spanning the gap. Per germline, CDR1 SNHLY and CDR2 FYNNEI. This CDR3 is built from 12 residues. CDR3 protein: CASRDSSYEQYF. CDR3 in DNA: TGTGCCAGCAGGGACAGCTCCTACGAGCAGTACTTC.

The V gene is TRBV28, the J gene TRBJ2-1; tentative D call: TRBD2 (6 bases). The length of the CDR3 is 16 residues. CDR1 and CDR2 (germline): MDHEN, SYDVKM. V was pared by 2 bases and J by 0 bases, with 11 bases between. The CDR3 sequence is CASSLVEAGSYNEQFF. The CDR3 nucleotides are TGTGCCAGCAGTTTAGTTGAAGCGGGCTCCTACAATGAGCAGTTCTTC.

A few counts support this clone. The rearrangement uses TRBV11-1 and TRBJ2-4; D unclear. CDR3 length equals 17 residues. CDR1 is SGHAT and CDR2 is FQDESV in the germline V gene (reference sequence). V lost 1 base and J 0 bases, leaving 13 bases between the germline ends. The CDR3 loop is CASSLESPTLAKNIQYF. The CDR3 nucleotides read TGTGCCAGCAGCTTAGAGTCTCCCACATTAGCCAAAAACATTCAGTACTTC.

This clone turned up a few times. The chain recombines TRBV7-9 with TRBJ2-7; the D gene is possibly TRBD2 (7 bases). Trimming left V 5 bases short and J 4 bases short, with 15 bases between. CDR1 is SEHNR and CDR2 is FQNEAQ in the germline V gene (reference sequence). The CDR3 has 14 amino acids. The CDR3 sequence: CASSRGGELYEQYF. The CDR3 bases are TGTGCCAGCAGCCGAGGGGGGGAGCTATACGAGCAGTACTTC.

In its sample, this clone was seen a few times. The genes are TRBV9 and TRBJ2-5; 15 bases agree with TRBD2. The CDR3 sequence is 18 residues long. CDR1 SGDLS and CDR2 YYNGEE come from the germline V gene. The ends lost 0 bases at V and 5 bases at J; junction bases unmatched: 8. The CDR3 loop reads CASSVGGGLAGGRETQYF. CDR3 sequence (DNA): TGTGCCAGCAGCGTAGGGGGTGGACTAGCGGGAGGGCGCGAGACCCAGTACTTC.

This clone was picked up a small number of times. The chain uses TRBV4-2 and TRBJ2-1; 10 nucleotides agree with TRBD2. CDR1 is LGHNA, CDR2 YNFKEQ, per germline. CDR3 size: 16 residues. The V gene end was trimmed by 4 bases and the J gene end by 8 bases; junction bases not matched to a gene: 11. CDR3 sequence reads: CASSRYTSGNRDEQFF. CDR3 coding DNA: TGTGCCAGCAGCCGATATACTAGCGGGAATCGGGATGAGCAGTTCTTC.

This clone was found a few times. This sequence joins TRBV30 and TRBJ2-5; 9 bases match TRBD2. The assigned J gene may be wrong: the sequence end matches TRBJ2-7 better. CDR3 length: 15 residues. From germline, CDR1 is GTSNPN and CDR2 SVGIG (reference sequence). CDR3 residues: CAWRIAGGGSYEQYF. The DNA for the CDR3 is TGTGCCTGGCGCATTGCGGGAGGGGGCTCCTACGAGCAGTACTTC.

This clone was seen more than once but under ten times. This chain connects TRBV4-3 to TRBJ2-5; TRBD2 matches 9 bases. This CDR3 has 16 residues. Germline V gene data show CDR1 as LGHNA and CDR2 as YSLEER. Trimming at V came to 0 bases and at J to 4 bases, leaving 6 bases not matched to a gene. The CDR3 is CASSQDASGRRETQYF. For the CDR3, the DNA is TGCGCCAGCAGCCAAGATGCCAGCGGGAGGCGAGAGACCCAGTACTTC.

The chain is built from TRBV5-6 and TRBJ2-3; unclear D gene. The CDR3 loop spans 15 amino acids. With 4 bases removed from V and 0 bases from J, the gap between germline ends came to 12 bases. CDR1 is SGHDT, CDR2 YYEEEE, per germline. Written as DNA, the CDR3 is TGTGCCAGCAGCCCAACAGAGCTTAGCACAGATACGCAGTATTTT. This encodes CASSPTELSTDTQYF.

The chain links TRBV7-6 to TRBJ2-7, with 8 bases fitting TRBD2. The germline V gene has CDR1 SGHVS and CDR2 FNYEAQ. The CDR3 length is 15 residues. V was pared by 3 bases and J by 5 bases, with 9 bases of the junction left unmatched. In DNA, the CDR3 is TGTGCCAGCAGCTTCTTAGCGGGGATGGGGGACGAGCAGTACTTC. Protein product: CASSFLAGMGDEQYF.

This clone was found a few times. The DNA of the CDR3 is TGTGCCAGCAGCTTAGCGGGACAGGGTTCGGACACTGAAGCTTTCTTT. Its translation is CASSLAGQGSDTEAFF. V is TRBV7-9 and J is TRBJ1-1, with TRBD1 matching over 9 bases. Germline CDR1 SEHNR, CDR2 FQNEAQ (reference sequence). The CDR3 contains 16 residues. The ends lost 0 bases at V and 3 bases at J; junction bases unmatched: 5.

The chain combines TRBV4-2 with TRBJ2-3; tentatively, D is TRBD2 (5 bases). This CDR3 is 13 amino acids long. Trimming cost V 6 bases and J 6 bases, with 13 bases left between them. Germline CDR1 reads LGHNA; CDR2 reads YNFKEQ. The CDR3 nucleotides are TGTGCCAGCAGGTTAACTAGTAGGGATACGCAGTATTTT. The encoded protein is CASRLTSRDTQYF.

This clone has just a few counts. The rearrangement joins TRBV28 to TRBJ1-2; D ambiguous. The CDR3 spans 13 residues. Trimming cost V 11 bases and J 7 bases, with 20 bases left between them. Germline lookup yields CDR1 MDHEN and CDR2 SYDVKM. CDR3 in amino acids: CAGSSRTAGGYTF. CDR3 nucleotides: TGTGCCGGATCGTCTAGGACTGCAGGTGGCTACACCTTC.